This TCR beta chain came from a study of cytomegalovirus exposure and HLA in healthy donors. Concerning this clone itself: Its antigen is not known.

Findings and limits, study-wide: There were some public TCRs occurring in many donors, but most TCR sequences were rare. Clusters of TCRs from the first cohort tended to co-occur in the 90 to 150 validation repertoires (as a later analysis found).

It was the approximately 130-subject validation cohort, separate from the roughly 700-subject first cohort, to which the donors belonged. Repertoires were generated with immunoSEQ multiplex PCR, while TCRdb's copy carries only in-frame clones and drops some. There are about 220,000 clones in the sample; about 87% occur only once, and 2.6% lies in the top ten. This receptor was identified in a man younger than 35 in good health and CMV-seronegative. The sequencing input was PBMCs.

CDR3 nucleotide sequence: TGTGCCAGCACCTACAGGGAGAACACTGAAGCTTTCTTT. This encodes CASTYRENTEAFF. V usage is TRBV6-5 and J usage is TRBJ1-1; possible D gene TRBD1, 6 bases. This CDR3 has 13 residues. From germline, CDR1 is MNHEY and CDR2 SVGAGI. V was shortened by 7 bases and J by 1 base, with 10 bases between the two germline ends.